This TCR beta chain was identified during a study of blood T cell repertoires in COVID-19. Turning to the study itself: The United States, Italy and Spain provided the acute and convalescent COVID-19 samples.

Original processing notes: Estimation of nucleated cell counts relied on the amplification of reference gene primers. Clones were sequenced by immunoSEQ multiplex PCR, and TCRdb holds only the in-frame ones, with some missing. V and J calls and clone size come straight from that table; D and trimming were deduced from the DNA. This sample yields over 95,000 clones, of which more than 80% are seen a single time; more than 9% belongs to the top ten. The CDR3 has 16 residues. CDR1 and CDR2 (germline): MNHEY, SMNVEV (reference sequence). Deletions cut 6 bases from V and 3 bases from J, with 18 bases between.

The receptor's source is a human donor in a cohort sampled during active COVID-19. The specimen was peripheral blood. J is TRBJ1-5 and V is TRBV27; D is perhaps TRBD1 (5 bases). The CDR3 DNA reads as TGTGCCAGCAGCCCCCTTCGGGGGATTTTCAATCAGCCCCAGCATTTT. Its translation is CASSPLRGIFNQPQHF.